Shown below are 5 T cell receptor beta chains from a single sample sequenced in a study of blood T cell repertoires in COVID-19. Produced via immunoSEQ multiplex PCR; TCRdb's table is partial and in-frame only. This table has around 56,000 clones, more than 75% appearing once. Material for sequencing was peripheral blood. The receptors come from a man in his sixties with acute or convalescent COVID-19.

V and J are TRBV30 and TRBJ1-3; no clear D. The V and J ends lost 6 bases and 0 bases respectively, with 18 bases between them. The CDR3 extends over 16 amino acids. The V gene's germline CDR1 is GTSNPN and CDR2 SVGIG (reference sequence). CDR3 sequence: CACSRGAISSGNTIYF. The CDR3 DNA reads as TGTGCCTGTTCCCGGGGAGCTATTAGCTCTGGAAACACCATATATTTT.

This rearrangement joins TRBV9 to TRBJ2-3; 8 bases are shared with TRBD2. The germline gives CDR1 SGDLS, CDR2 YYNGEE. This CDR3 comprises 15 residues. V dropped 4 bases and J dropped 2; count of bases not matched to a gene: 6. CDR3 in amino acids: CASSPGTRPTDTQYF. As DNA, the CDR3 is TGTGCCAGCAGCCCAGGGACTAGACCCACAGATACGCAGTATTTT.

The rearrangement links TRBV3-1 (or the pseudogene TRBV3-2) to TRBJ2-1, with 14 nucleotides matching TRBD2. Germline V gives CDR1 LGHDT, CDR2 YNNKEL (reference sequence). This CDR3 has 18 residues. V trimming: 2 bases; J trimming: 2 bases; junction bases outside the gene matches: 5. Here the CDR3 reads CASSQPGLAGGTYNEQFF. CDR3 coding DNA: TGTGCCAGCAGCCAACCCGGACTAGCGGGGGGAACCTACAATGAGCAGTTCTTC.

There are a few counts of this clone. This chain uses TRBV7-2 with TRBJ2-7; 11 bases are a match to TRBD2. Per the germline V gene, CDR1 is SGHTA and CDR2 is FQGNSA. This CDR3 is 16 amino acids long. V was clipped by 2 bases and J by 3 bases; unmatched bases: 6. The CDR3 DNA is TGTGCCAGCAGCTTAAGTAGCGGGGGGGCGATCTACGAGCAGTACTTC. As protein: CASSLSSGGAIYEQYF.

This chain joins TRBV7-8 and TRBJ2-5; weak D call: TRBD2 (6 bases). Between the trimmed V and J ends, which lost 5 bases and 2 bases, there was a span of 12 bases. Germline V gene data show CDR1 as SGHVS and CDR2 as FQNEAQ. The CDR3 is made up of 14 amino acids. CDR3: CASSRSGLQETQYF. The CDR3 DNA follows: TGTGCCAGCAGCCGATCGGGACTGCAAGAGACCCAGTACTTC.